The 21 T cell receptor beta chains presented below share a single source sample, sequenced in a study of blood T cell repertoires in COVID-19. Some clones are missing from TCRdb's copy, which holds only in-frame ones; the method was immunoSEQ multiplex PCR. The data hold 150,000 to 200,000 clones, with more than 75% observed a single time. Input material: peripheral blood. These TCRs come from a woman in her seventies with COVID-19, enrolled during active disease.

J is TRBJ1-4 and V is TRBV13; a possible D gene is TRBD1 (5 bases). In germline, CDR1 is PRHDT, CDR2 FYEKMQ (reference sequence). This CDR3 has 14 amino acids. Trimming left V 3 bases short and J 4 bases short, with 9 bases between. The CDR3 here is CASSFKGFNEKLFF. The CDR3, as DNA: TGTGCCAGCAGCTTTAAGGGGTTTAATGAAAAACTGTTTTTT. The full variable domain, its missing parts supplied by reference TRBV13 and TRBJ1-4, is AAGVIQSPRHLIKEKRETATLKCYPIPRHDTVYWYQQGPGQDPQFLISFYEKMQSDKGSIPDRFSAQQFSDYHSELNMSSLELGDSALYFCASSFKGFNEKLFFGSGTQLSVL.

The chain is built from TRBV7-8 and TRBJ1-1; the D is unclear. The germline V gene has CDR1 SGHVS and CDR2 FQNEAQ. This CDR3 region has 15 residues. Trimming pared 0 bases from V and 0 bases from J, leaving 8 bases between. CDR3: CASSLAPGMNTEAFF. CDR3 DNA: TGTGCCAGCAGCTTAGCGCCGGGGATGAACACTGAAGCTTTCTTT. Full variable domain (remainder filled in from reference TRBV7-8 and TRBJ1-1): GAGVSQSPRYKVAKRGQDVALRCDPISGHVSLFWYQQALGQGPEFLTYFQNEAQLDKSGLPSDRFFAERPEGSVSTLKIQRTQQEDSAVYLCASSLAPGMNTEAFFGQGTRLTVV.

The J gene is TRBJ2-4, the V gene TRBV7-9; 7 nucleotides line up with TRBD2. CDR1 is SEHNR and CDR2 is FQNEAQ in the germline V gene (reference sequence). Trimming at V came to 5 bases and at J to 2 bases, leaving 6 bases not matched to a gene. CDR3 size: 15 residues. The DNA for the CDR3 is TGTGCCAGCAGCCCCACGGGGGGTACCAAAAACATTCAGTACTTC. Its protein is CASSPTGGTKNIQYF.

V and J are TRBV19 and TRBJ2-2, with a possible D match to TRBD1 (5 bases). The CDR3 is made up of 14 amino acids. The germline V and J ends were trimmed by 9 bases and 6 bases, with 17 bases remaining between them. Germline CDR1 is LNHDA and CDR2 is SQIVND (reference sequence). The DNA for the CDR3 is TGTGCCAGCCTAAATCAGGGTTTCGCCGGGGAGCTGTTTTTT. Protein sequence: CASLNQGFAGELFF.

The gene calls are TRBV29-1 and TRBJ2-7, with TRBD1 matching over 12 bases. This CDR3 region has 13 residues. The trim removed 6 bases at V and 6 bases at J, leaving 6 bases unmatched. Germline V gives CDR1 SQVTM, CDR2 ANQGSEA. The CDR3 nucleotides are TGCAGCGTCACCGGGACAGGGGGCGGCGAGCAGTACTTC. Protein product: CSVTGTGGGEQYF.

The V and J genes are TRBV2 and TRBJ2-7; D possibly corresponds to TRBD1 (5 bases). Trimming shortened V by 0 bases and J by 10 bases, and 10 bases separated the two germline ends. This CDR3 contains 12 residues. Germline lookup yields CDR1 SNHLY and CDR2 FYNNEI. The chain's CDR3 is CASSEAYRRQYF. In nucleotides, the CDR3 is TGTGCCAGCAGTGAAGCTTACAGGCGCCAGTACTTC.

V usage is TRBV7-3 and J usage is TRBJ2-1; 7 positions match TRBD2. The CDR3 extends over 16 amino acids. Per the germline V gene, CDR1 is SGHTA and CDR2 is FQGTGA. V lost 4 bases to trimming and J lost 1 base; unmatched junction nucleotides: 7. CDR3 nucleotide sequence: TGTGCCAGCAGCTCGCGGGGAGGGCGTTCCTACAATGAGCAGTTCTTC. Residues: CASSSRGGRSYNEQFF.

V is TRBV27 and J is TRBJ2-7, with D perhaps TRBD1 (6 bases). This CDR3 has 14 amino acids. Trimming removed 6 bases from V and 0 bases from J, with 12 bases in between. Germline V gene sequence: CDR1 MNHEY, CDR2 SMNVEV (reference sequence). The CDR3 sequence: CASRPGHLSYEQYF. The CDR3 nucleotides read TGTGCCAGCAGGCCGGGACATCTCTCCTACGAGCAGTACTTC.

This chain uses TRBV5-1 with TRBJ1-2; D is ambiguous. V dropped 0 bases and J dropped 3 bases, with 3 bases sitting between them. The CDR3 has 12 amino acids. Germline CDR1 and CDR2: SGHRS and YFSETQ. The CDR3: CASSLGDYGYTF. In DNA form, the CDR3 reads TGCGCCAGCAGCTTGGGAGACTATGGCTACACCTTC.

As concerns this clone: The junction does not match germline at one end; this may be a read error. The chain has TRBV7-9 and TRBJ2-1; TRBD1 matches 9 bases. This CDR3 contains 11 residues. Germline V CDR1 and CDR2: SEHNR, FQNEAQ (reference sequence). CDR3 protein: CASSLTGGSIF. The CDR3 DNA sequence: TGTGCCAGCAGCTTGACAGGGGGGTCCATCTTC. Based on the CDR3 plus reference TRBV7-9 and TRBJ2-1, the full variable domain is DTGVSQNPRHKITKRGQNVTFRCDPISEHNRLYWYRQTLGQGPEFLTYFQNEAQLEKSRLLSDRFSAERPKGSFSTLEIQRTEQGDSAMYLCASSLTGGSIFGPGTRLTVL.

The chain links TRBV5-6 to TRBJ1-2; 8 bases are shared with TRBD1. The germline CDR1 and CDR2 sequences are SGHDT and YYEEEE. The CDR3 is 16 amino acids. V gave up 1 base and J gave up 1 base; unmatched junction bases: 6. CDR3 sequence (DNA): TGTGCCAGCAGCTTGTTCGGGACAGGACTTAACTATGGCTACACCTTC. Protein: CASSLFGTGLNYGYTF.

This sequence joins TRBV5-5 and TRBJ2-7; TRBD2 matches at 15 bases. The V gene end was trimmed by 4 bases and the J gene end by 0 bases; junction bases not matched to a gene: 8. CDR3 size: 18 residues. Germline V gene lookup returns CDR1 SGHKS and CDR2 YYEKEE (reference sequence). This CDR3 is CASSLTGLAGGSSYEQYF. In DNA form, the CDR3 reads TGTGCCAGCAGCCTCACCGGACTAGCGGGAGGGAGCTCCTACGAGCAGTACTTC.

V and J are TRBV28 and TRBJ2-2, with D possibly TRBD2 on 7 matching bases. Germline assignment: CDR1 MDHEN and CDR2 SYDVKM. CDR3 length: 14 amino acids. The V end was cut by 11 bases, the J end by 6 bases, with 19 bases between. In DNA, the CDR3 is TGTGCCTGTGAGGGGGGAGGGCCCGCCGGGGAGCTGTTTTTT. Residues: CACEGGGPAGELFF.

The chain combines TRBV7-9 with TRBJ1-2; D remains unclear. Germline loops: CDR1 SEHNR, CDR2 FQNEAQ (reference sequence). This CDR3 contains 12 residues. Deletions cut 7 bases from V and 8 bases from J, with 14 bases between. The CDR3 sequence: CASTPTAGGYTF. In DNA form, the CDR3 reads TGTGCCAGCACCCCCACGGCCGGGGGCTACACCTTC.

The V gene is TRBV3-1 (or the pseudogene TRBV3-2), the J gene TRBJ1-2; 10 bases line up with TRBD1. Germline V gene data show CDR1 as LGHDT and CDR2 as YNNKEL (reference sequence). The CDR3 has 15 amino acids. V gave up 2 bases and J gave up 8 bases; unmatched junction bases: 8. The CDR3 DNA reads as TGTGCCAGCAGCCAATCCGGGACAGGGGTGCGAGGCTACACCTTC. Translated, it gives CASSQSGTGVRGYTF.

The chain uses TRBV30 and TRBJ1-5; TRBD1 matches 8 bases. The CDR3 runs 13 residues. Germline V CDR1 and CDR2: GTSNPN, SVGIG (reference sequence). J gave up 4 bases and V 5 bases, and 4 bases lay outside the gene matches. The CDR3 DNA reads TGTGCCTGGGGTGGACAGGGTAATCAGCCCCAGCATTTT. It translates to CAWGGQGNQPQHF.

This clone showed up just once. The chain joins TRBV4-2 to TRBJ1-3; D not certain. This CDR3 comprises 15 residues. The germline CDR1 and CDR2 sequences are LGHNA and YNFKEQ. The V gene lost 0 bases and the J gene lost 3 bases, with 9 bases spanning the gap. The CDR3 DNA is TGTGCCAGCAGCCAAGAAGGAGGGTTTGGAAACACCATATATTTT. Its translation is CASSQEGGFGNTIYF.

This clone came up once. The chain combines TRBV18 with TRBJ1-4; D gene ambiguous. Per germline, CDR1 KGHSH and CDR2 LQKENI. Trimming stripped 0 bases from V and 0 bases from J, with 11 bases between. This CDR3 contains 17 residues. The CDR3: CASSPPSSSATNEKLFF. Here the CDR3 DNA reads TGTGCCAGCTCACCACCGAGTTCAAGTGCAACTAATGAAAAACTGTTTTTT.

As DNA, the CDR3 is TGTGCCAGCAGTGAAGCGCCGGTCGGCAATCAGCCCCAGCATTTT. It codes for CASSEAPVGNQPQHF. V and J are TRBV2 and TRBJ1-5; D is uncertain. Germline values: CDR1 SNHLY, CDR2 FYNNEI. Trimming removed 0 bases from V and 2 bases from J, with 8 bases in between. The CDR3 has 15 amino acids.

This clone turned up a few times. Here the CDR3 DNA reads TGTGCCAGCAGCCGGCGGGACAGGGGGCTTTCACCCCTCCACTTT. Amino acid sequence: CASSRRDRGLSPLHF. This chain connects TRBV7-2 to TRBJ1-6; 12 nucleotides align to TRBD1. With 5 bases clipped from V and 9 bases from J, the junction kept 5 bases outside the gene matches. This CDR3 has 15 residues. Germline V gives CDR1 SGHTA, CDR2 FQGNSA.

The rearrangement links TRBV28 to TRBJ2-1; D possibly corresponds to TRBD1 (5 bases). V was cut by 7 bases and J by 7 bases, with 14 bases left in between. Germline assignment: CDR1 MDHEN and CDR2 SYDVKM. The length of the CDR3 is 13 residues. CDR3 region: CASTGSAGNEQFF. The CDR3 region has the DNA TGTGCCAGCACAGGGTCGGCAGGAAATGAGCAGTTCTTC. Variable domain in full (rest from reference TRBV28 and TRBJ2-1): DVKVTQSSRYLVKRTGEKVFLECVQDMDHENMFWYRQDPGLGLRLIYFSYDVKMKEKGDIPEGYSVSREKKERFSLILESASTNQTSMYLCASTGSAGNEQFFGPGTRLTVL.